The entry below gives a single T cell receptor (beta chain) sequence along with its context. Its cognate antigen is unknown. The germline V gene encodes CDR1 MDHEN and CDR2 SYDVKM. The CDR3 has 11 amino acids. This specimen comes from a study of monozygotic twins with inflammatory bowel disease. cDNA for TCRalpha and TCRbeta was amplified by nested PCRs of roughly 17 then nine to ten cycles. TCRdb reprocessed the 5' RACE reads; each CDR3 protein has one entry and no DNA is given. The sample has over 100,000 distinct CDR3 sequences. Points from the study as a whole: Concordant and discordant twins showed no difference in repertoire similarity, possibly from limited power. By inverse Simpson index, TCRbeta diversity was lower in IBD patients than in healthy co-twins.

The chain has TRBV28 and TRBJ2-5; TCRdb's D gene call, TRBD1, goes unchecked for lack of DNA. The sample comprised blood. The sequence derives from a human donor with ulcerative colitis or Crohn's disease, or a healthy co-twin of an affected twin (not recorded which). The chain's CDR3 is CASSRGETQYF.